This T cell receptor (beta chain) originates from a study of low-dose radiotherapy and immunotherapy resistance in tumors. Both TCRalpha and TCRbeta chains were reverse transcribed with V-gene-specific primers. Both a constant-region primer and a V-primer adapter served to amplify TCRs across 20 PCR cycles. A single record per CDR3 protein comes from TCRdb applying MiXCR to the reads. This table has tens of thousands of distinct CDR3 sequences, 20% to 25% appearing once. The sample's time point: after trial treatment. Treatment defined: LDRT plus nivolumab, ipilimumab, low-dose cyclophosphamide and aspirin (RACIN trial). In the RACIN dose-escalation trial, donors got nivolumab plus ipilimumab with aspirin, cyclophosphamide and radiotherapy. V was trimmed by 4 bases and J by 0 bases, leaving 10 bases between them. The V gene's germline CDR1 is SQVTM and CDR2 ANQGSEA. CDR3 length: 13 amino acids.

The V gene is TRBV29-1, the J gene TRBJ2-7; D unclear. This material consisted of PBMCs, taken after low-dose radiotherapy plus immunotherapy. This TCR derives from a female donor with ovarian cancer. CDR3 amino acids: CSVGLAYSYEQYF. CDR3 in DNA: TGCAGCGTTGGGTTGGCCTACTCCTACGAGCAGTACTTC.